This TCR beta chain was sequenced during a study of T cells after yellow fever vaccination (dated by TCRdb to 2018 to 2020). Regarding the study in general: The SMART-Seq v4 Ultra Low Input RNA kit was used to prepare libraries from fractions with low cell numbers. The cohort comprised two healthy male donors, one aged 18 to 30 and one aged 30 to 39 years. To follow T-cell clones before and after primary and booster YFV17D yellow fever vaccination, bulk TCR alpha and beta repertoires were sequenced over time. Blood samples were taken at several timepoints before and after primary and secondary immunization, and bulk PBMC replicates and cell subsets were isolated. Broad study findings and their caveats: FACS-sorted repertoires could contain abundant contaminating clonotypes from the bulk population, so computational filtering was required. A small share of clonotypes was detected in both CD4 and CD8 compartments, with the overlap likely arising from convergent recombination. Compared with the primary T-cell response, the secondary T-cell response was weaker but faster, peaking on day 5 rather than day 15. Because the study included only two donors, the extent to which the findings can be generalized is limited. After the booster, most of the clones that had expanded following primary vaccination were detected again (96% of CD4 and 80% to 90% of CD8), which suggests that memory was broadly maintained.

Per the publication, the treatment or condition label means: live attenuated yellow fever vaccine strain. A standard Ficoll-Paque protocol was used to isolate PBMCs from peripheral blood. Dynabeads CD4 and CD8 positive selection kits were used to isolate CD4 and CD8 T-cell fractions. TriZol was used to extract RNA from bulk PBMCs, from CD4 and CD8 fractions, and from dextramer-positive and dextramer-negative fractions. This clonotype was seen a handful of times. The antigen this receptor binds is unknown. Base qualities were left out, and no much larger clone turns up one base away. V is pared back by 6 bases and J by 4 bases, with 13 bases lying between the germline termini. Taken from cysteine to phenylalanine, the CDR3 has 13 residues. The read is trimmed to its CDR3 DNA, 39 bases read in frame from base 1. The CDR1 and CDR2 encoded by the germline V gene (reference sequence) are DFQATT and SNEGSKA.

Sequencing took place on an Illumina NovaSeq 6000. TCR cDNA was synthesized by 5'RACE template switching, through which a universal primer site and unique molecular identifiers were introduced. Priming for cDNA synthesis came from both the TCR alpha and TCR beta constant segments. Library amplification involved two PCR steps, and the second step added sample barcodes and sequencing adapters. Sequencing of libraries was performed on Illumina HiSeq 2500 (2x100 bp) or NovaSeq (2x150 bp). The original pipeline was this. Reads were demultiplexed and collapsed into UMI consensus sequences with MIGEC, and V(D)J alignment was performed with MiXCR. Vaccine-responding clonotypes were defined with edgeR using replicate PBMC samples, requiring FDR below 0.01 and a log2 fold change above 5 up to day 15. Each bulk clonotype was labeled CD4 or CD8 based on which sequenced repertoire, CD4 or CD8, contained the clonotype at higher abundance. TCRdb reworked the public reads: Q25 trimming with fastp, MiXCR clone assembly, productive beta chains retained. Rows matching on CDR3 protein sequence are summarized as one entry with the most common DNA and genes. TCRdb, rather than the study authors, made the V and J calls. For this sample there are around 250,000 distinct CDR3 sequences; roughly 5% appear just once. Clones ranked in the top ten supply under 3.5% of the sample.

The starting material was CD4+ T cells sorted from PBMCs, obtained on the day of the yellow fever booster vaccination. The sequence was obtained from a man younger than 35 who received the YFV17D yellow fever vaccine. The rearrangement joined TRBV20-1 to TRBJ1-3; no confident D gene assignment can be made. CDR3 region: CSAPRGGGNTIYF. In nucleotide form, the sequence is TGCAGTGCCCCCCGGGGAGGGGGAAACACCATATATTTT.